This is a list of T cell receptor beta chains from one sample in a study of PD-1 blockade in classical Hodgkin lymphoma. TCRdb keeps only in-frame clones here, not all; method: immunoSEQ multiplex PCR. Among some 10,000 clones listed, 65% to 85% were seen once. Sequencing was performed on CD4+ T cells from blood, taken before the fourth cycle of nivolumab. All receptors derive from a human donor with classical Hodgkin lymphoma. The CDR3 runs from the conserved cysteine through the conserved F or W. D genes are given only for firm matches. The size entry is marked missing in some rows and otherwise reads once, few, many or a size class.

d_call: TRBD2; j_call: TRBJ2-1; clone_size: .; v_call: TRBV7-9; cdr3_aa: CASTKAGGKSYNEQFF; cdr3_nt: TGTGCCAGCACCAAAGCGGGAGGGAAGTCCTACAATGAGCAGTTCTTC
d_call: TRBD1; j_call: TRBJ2-5; clone_size: .; v_call: TRBV7-2; cdr3_aa: CASSRDRGETQYF; cdr3_nt: TGTGCCAGCAGCCGGGACAGGGGAGAGACCCAGTACTTC
d_call: TRBD2; j_call: TRBJ2-3; clone_size: .; v_call: TRBV10-3; cdr3_aa: CAISEWGGNTDTQYF; cdr3_nt: TGTGCCATCAGTGAGTGGGGGGGGAACACAGATACGCAGTATTTT
d_call: .; j_call: TRBJ1-5; clone_size: few; v_call: TRBV30; cdr3_aa: CAWSPSGVQPQHF; cdr3_nt: TGTGCCTGGAGTCCCTCCGGGGTTCAGCCCCAGCATTTT
d_call: TRBD1; j_call: TRBJ2-3; clone_size: .; v_call: TRBV28; cdr3_aa: CASSTGTGTYTDTQYF; cdr3_nt: TGTGCCAGCAGTACTGGGACAGGCACTTACACAGATACGCAGTATTTT
d_call: TRBD2; j_call: TRBJ2-1; clone_size: .; v_call: TRBV6-1; cdr3_aa: CASSASGTGSYNEQFF; cdr3_nt: TGTGCCAGCAGTGCTAGCGGGACGGGGTCCTACAATGAGCAGTTCTTC
d_call: TRBD1; j_call: TRBJ1-3; clone_size: .; v_call: TRBV5-5; cdr3_aa: CASSSRTGSELGNTIYF; cdr3_nt: TGTGCCAGCAGCTCGAGGACAGGGTCGGAATTGGGAAACACCATATATTTT
d_call: TRBD2; j_call: TRBJ2-3; clone_size: .; v_call: TRBV5-1; cdr3_aa: CASSLTAGASTDTQYF; cdr3_nt: TGCGCCAGCAGCTTAACAGCGGGGGCCTCCACAGATACGCAGTATTTT
d_call: .; j_call: TRBJ2-7; clone_size: .; v_call: TRBV10-2; cdr3_aa: CASSETPQGEQYF; cdr3_nt: TGCGCCAGCAGTGAGACTCCTCAGGGGGAGCAGTACTTC
d_call: .; j_call: TRBJ2-5; clone_size: .; v_call: TRBV7-8; cdr3_aa: CASSLRASFTIIQETQYF; cdr3_nt: TGTGCCAGCAGCTTAAGAGCCTCCTTTACTATAATTCAAGAGACCCAGTACTTC
d_call: .; j_call: TRBJ1-2; clone_size: once; v_call: TRBV7-2; cdr3_aa: CASSLGRWVGISDYGYTF; cdr3_nt: TGTGCCAGCAGCTTAGGCCGGTGGGTCGGGATATCTGACTATGGCTACACCTTC
d_call: TRBD2; j_call: TRBJ2-1; clone_size: few; v_call: TRBV6-1; cdr3_aa: CASSEPSGSNEQFF; cdr3_nt: TGTGCCAGCAGTGAACCGAGCGGGAGCAATGAGCAGTTCTTC
d_call: .; j_call: TRBJ1-1; clone_size: .; v_call: TRBV29-1; cdr3_aa: CSVDAGTEAFF; cdr3_nt: TGCAGCGTTGACGCGGGGACCGAAGCTTTCTTT
d_call: .; j_call: TRBJ1-1; clone_size: .; v_call: TRBV5-1; cdr3_aa: CASSLGRLNTEAFF; cdr3_nt: TGCGCCAGCAGCTTGGGCAGGTTGAACACTGAAGCTTTCTTT
d_call: TRBD2; j_call: TRBJ2-3; clone_size: .; v_call: TRBV9; cdr3_aa: CASSAERGRADTQYF; cdr3_nt: TGTGCCAGCAGCGCAGAGCGGGGGAGGGCAGATACGCAGTATTTT
d_call: .; j_call: TRBJ2-7; clone_size: .; v_call: TRBV15; cdr3_aa: CATSRDRDPQYF; cdr3_nt: TGTGCCACCAGCAGAGATCGGGATCCGCAGTACTTC
d_call: .; j_call: TRBJ1-1; clone_size: .; v_call: TRBV4-3; cdr3_aa: CASSRQLNTEAFF; cdr3_nt: TGCGCCAGCAGCCGACAGTTGAACACTGAAGCTTTCTTT
d_call: TRBD2; j_call: TRBJ2-7; clone_size: once; v_call: TRBV9; cdr3_aa: CASSGTSGGPSYEQYF; cdr3_nt: TGTGCCAGCAGCGGTACTAGCGGGGGGCCCTCCTACGAGCAGTACTTC
d_call: .; j_call: TRBJ2-7; clone_size: .; v_call: TRBV29-1; cdr3_aa: CSVGHGGSGGLEQYF; cdr3_nt: TGCAGCGTGGGACACGGTGGGAGCGGAGGGCTCGAGCAGTACTTC
d_call: TRBD1; j_call: TRBJ2-7; clone_size: .; v_call: TRBV4-1; cdr3_aa: CASSDGTGGFEQYF; cdr3_nt: TGCGCCAGCAGCGACGGGACAGGGGGCTTTGAGCAGTACTTC
d_call: TRBD2; j_call: TRBJ2-1; clone_size: .; v_call: TRBV11-3; cdr3_aa: CASSLRPGGDNEQFF; cdr3_nt: TGTGCCAGCAGCTTACGTCCGGGGGGGGACAATGAGCAGTTCTTC
d_call: TRBD1; j_call: TRBJ1-5; clone_size: .; v_call: TRBV7-2; cdr3_aa: CASSLRGGTNQPQHF; cdr3_nt: TGTGCCAGCAGCTTACGAGGGGGCACCAATCAGCCCCAGCATTTT
d_call: .; j_call: TRBJ1-3; clone_size: .; v_call: TRBV7-2; cdr3_aa: CASSPHSSGNTIYF; cdr3_nt: TGTGCCAGCAGCCCACACAGCAGTGGAAACACCATATATTTT
d_call: .; j_call: TRBJ2-5; clone_size: .; v_call: TRBV7-6; cdr3_aa: CASSIQETQYF; cdr3_nt: TGTGCCAGCAGCATCCAAGAGACCCAGTACTTC
d_call: .; j_call: TRBJ1-1; clone_size: .; v_call: TRBV7-3; cdr3_aa: CASSLQGDTEAFF; cdr3_nt: TGTGCCAGCAGCTTACAAGGGGACACTGAAGCTTTCTTT
d_call: .; j_call: TRBJ1-4; clone_size: .; v_call: TRBV7-2; cdr3_aa: CASSESVRVTNEKLFF; cdr3_nt: TGTGCCAGCAGCGAAAGTGTCAGGGTAACTAATGAAAAACTGTTTTTT
d_call: TRBD1; j_call: TRBJ2-1; clone_size: .; v_call: TRBV11-3; cdr3_aa: CASSLQGALNEQFF; cdr3_nt: TGTGCCAGCAGCTTGCAGGGGGCATTGAATGAGCAGTTCTTC
d_call: TRBD1; j_call: TRBJ1-5; clone_size: .; v_call: TRBV2; cdr3_aa: CASSQQGARNQPQHF; cdr3_nt: TGTGCCAGCAGCCAACAGGGGGCGCGAAATCAGCCCCAGCATTTT
d_call: .; j_call: TRBJ1-1; clone_size: .; v_call: TRBV4-3; cdr3_aa: CASSQRTQAEAFF; cdr3_nt: TGCGCCAGCAGCCAAAGGACCCAGGCTGAAGCTTTCTTT
d_call: .; j_call: TRBJ2-3; clone_size: .; v_call: TRBV7-9; cdr3_aa: CASSPRTDTQYF; cdr3_nt: TGTGCCAGCAGCCCCCGCACAGATACGCAGTATTTT